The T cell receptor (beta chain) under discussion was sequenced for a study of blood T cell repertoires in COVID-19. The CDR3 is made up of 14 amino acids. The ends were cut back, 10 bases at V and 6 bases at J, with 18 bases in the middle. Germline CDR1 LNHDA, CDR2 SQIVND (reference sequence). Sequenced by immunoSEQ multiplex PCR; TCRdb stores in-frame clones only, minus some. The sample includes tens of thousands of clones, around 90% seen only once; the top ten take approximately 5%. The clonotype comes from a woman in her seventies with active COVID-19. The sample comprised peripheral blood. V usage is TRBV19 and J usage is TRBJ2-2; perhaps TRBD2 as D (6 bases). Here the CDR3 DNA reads TGTGCCATCGGAGGGCCCGGGGGTCCCGGGGAGCTGTTTTTT. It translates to CAIGGPGGPGELFF.